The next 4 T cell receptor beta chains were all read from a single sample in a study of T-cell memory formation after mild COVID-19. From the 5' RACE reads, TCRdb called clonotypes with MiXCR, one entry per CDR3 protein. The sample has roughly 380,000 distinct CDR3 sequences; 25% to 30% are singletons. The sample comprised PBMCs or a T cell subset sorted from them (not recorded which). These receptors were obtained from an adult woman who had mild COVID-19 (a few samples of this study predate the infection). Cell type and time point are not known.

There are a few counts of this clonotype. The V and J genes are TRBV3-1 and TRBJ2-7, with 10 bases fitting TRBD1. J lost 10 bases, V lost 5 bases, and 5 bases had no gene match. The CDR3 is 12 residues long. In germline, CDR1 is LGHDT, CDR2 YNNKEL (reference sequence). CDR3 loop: CASSSQTGGQYF. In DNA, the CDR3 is TGTGCCAGCAGCTCGCAGACAGGGGGCCAGTACTTC.

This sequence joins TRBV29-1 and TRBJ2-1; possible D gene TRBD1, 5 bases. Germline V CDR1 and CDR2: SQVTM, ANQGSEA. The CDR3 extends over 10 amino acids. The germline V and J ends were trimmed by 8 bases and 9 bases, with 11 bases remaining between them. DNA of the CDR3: TGCAGCACCCTAGGGGTTGAGCAGTTCTTC. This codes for CSTLGVEQFF.

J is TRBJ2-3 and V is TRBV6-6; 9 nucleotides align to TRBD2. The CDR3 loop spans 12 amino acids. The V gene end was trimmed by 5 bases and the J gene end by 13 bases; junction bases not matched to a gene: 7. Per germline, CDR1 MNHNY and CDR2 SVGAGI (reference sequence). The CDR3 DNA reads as TGTGCCAGCAGTGGTAGCGGGGGCCAGAAGTATTTT. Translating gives CASSGSGGQKYF.

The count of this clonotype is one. CDR3: CASSQRDYEQYF. The CDR3, as DNA: TGTGCCAGCTCACAGAGGGACTACGAGCAGTACTTC. The rearrangement links TRBV18 to TRBJ2-7, with D tentatively TRBD2 (5 bases). Germline loops: CDR1 KGHSH, CDR2 LQKENI. V was cut by 4 bases and J by 3 bases, with 7 bases left in between. The CDR3 consists of 12 residues.